The present T cell receptor beta chain was sequenced within a study of T cell changes during pregnancy in multiple sclerosis. Produced via immunoSEQ multiplex PCR; TCRdb's table is partial and in-frame only. The sample comprises about 39,000 clones, approximately 90% of which are singletons, and 0.4% to 0.55% rests with the top ten. The TCR was taken from a female donor in good health, enrolled as a control in a pregnancy study. This specimen was CD4+ T cells from peripheral blood mononuclear cells, taken in the first trimester of pregnancy.

CDR3 sequence: CASSELREGRSYGYTF. For the CDR3, the DNA is TGTGCCAGCAGTGAATTGAGGGAGGGGCGTTCCTATGGCTACACCTTC. The gene calls are TRBV25-1 and TRBJ1-2, with D perhaps TRBD1 (5 bases). The germline V and J ends were trimmed by 1 base and 4 bases, with 16 bases remaining between them. The germline gives CDR1 MGHDK, CDR2 SYGVNS. CDR3 length: 16 residues.